Listed here are 8 T cell receptor beta chains from one sample, sequenced in a study of T cell repertoires in cytomegalovirus infection. Each CDR3 protein is one row after TCRdb ran MiXCR on the reads. The table records around 210,000 distinct CDR3 sequences, around 6.6% of them present only once. Sequencing input: PBMCs. These TCRs come from a human donor in good health (CMV status not recorded). Some clones in this sample may be carry-over from other donors' samples.

This clonotype occurred many times. This chain links TRBV7-2 with TRBJ1-2; 8 positions match TRBD1. Trimming removed 4 bases from V and 3 bases from J; junction bases left unmatched: 4. CDR1 and CDR2 (germline): SGHTA, FQGNSA. The CDR3 has 14 residues. CDR3 nucleotide sequence: TGTGCCAGCAGCTCAGGGGGCATTGACTATGGCTACACCTTC. Its protein is CASSSGGIDYGYTF. Full variable domain (outside the CDR3, taken from reference TRBV7-2 and TRBJ1-2): GAGVSQSPSNKVTEKGKDVELRCDPISGHTALYWYRQSLGQGLEFLIYFQGNSAPDKSGLPSDRFSAERTGGSVSTLTIQRTQQEDSAVYLCASSSGGIDYGYTFGSGTRLTVV.

This clonotype was recorded many times. V and J are TRBV20-1 and TRBJ2-1; 9 nucleotides align to TRBD2. CDR3 size: 15 residues. With V trimmed by 6 bases and J by 2 bases, 8 bases remained unmatched. The germline CDR1 and CDR2 sequences are DFQATT and SNEGSKA (reference sequence). CDR3 loop: CSAHSGGGAYNEQFF. CDR3 nucleotides: TGCAGTGCCCACTCTGGCGGGGGGGCCTACAATGAGCAGTTCTTC.

This clonotype was recorded many times. V usage is TRBV10-3 and J usage is TRBJ1-1; D not resolved. V shed 2 bases and J shed 1 base, with 8 bases lying between them. Germline V gene sequence: CDR1 ENHRY, CDR2 SYGVKD. The CDR3 runs to 14 residues. CDR3 amino acids: CAISEGVGNTEAFF. The CDR3 region has the DNA TGTGCCATCAGTGAGGGGGTCGGGAACACTGAAGCTTTCTTT.

The table lists this clonotype with many counts. V usage is TRBV20-1 and J usage is TRBJ2-7, with D possibly being TRBD1 or TRBD2 (5 bases each). From germline, CDR1 is DFQATT and CDR2 SNEGSKA (reference sequence). CDR3 length equals 15 residues. Trimming removed 5 bases from V and 2 bases from J, with 19 bases in between. Here the CDR3 DNA reads TGCAGTGCTTGGGGACCGTCGGTGAAAGCCTACGAGCAGTACTTC. Protein sequence: CSAWGPSVKAYEQYF.

The chain links TRBV24-1 to TRBJ2-3; 10 bases match TRBD2. This CDR3 comprises 17 residues. Germline V gives CDR1 KGHDR, CDR2 SFDVKD. Losses at the gene ends were 0 bases for V and 4 bases for J; bases not matched to a gene: 6. The CDR3 DNA reads as TGTGCCACCAGTGATTTGGGGGCTAGCGGGGGCGCAGATACGCAGTATTTT. Translated, it gives CATSDLGASGGADTQYF.

This clonotype was counted many times. The chain combines TRBV28 with TRBJ2-1; 13 positions match TRBD2. CDR3 length: 19 residues. Per germline, CDR1 MDHEN and CDR2 SYDVKM. The trim removed 4 bases at V and 1 base at J, leaving 10 bases unmatched. The CDR3 DNA is TGTGCCAGCAGTTCTCCGACTAGCGGGGGGAGAGGGTCCTACAATGAGCAGTTCTTC. Translated, it gives CASSSPTSGGRGSYNEQFF.

This clonotype was detected ten times or more. The chain joins TRBV6-5 to TRBJ2-3, with TRBD1 identical over 7 bases. Germline CDR1 and CDR2: MNHEY and SVGAGI. Trimming removed 2 bases from V and 6 bases from J; junction bases left unmatched: 8. The CDR3 sequence is 15 residues long. The CDR3 DNA is TGTGCCAGCAGTTACCAACCGCGACAGGGCGATACGCAGTATTTT. This codes for CASSYQPRQGDTQYF.

This clonotype was counted many times. The V and J genes are TRBV7-2 and TRBJ2-3; D could derive from TRBD1 or TRBD2 (5 bases each). CDR3 length: 14 residues. V lost 5 bases, J lost 4 bases, and 13 bases lay in between. Germline CDR1 SGHTA, CDR2 FQGNSA. This CDR3 reads CASSRSGPSDTQYF. The CDR3 DNA sequence: TGTGCCAGCAGCCGTTCGGGGCCATCAGATACGCAGTATTTT.